The T cell receptor (beta chain) described here comes from a study of T cells in Graves' hyperthyroidism and ophthalmopathy. As to this clonotype: Its antigen remains unidentified.

Findings of the study overall: Most clonotypes expanded in the thyroid (above 0.001) were also present in blood.

The CDR3 consists of 15 residues. The ends were cut back, 1 base at V and 1 base at J, with 10 bases in the middle. CDR1 and CDR2 (germline): MGHDK, SYGVNS. From RNA transcripts, TCR beta CDR3 regions were amplified. A first-round RT-PCR of the TCR CDR3 used the HTBI primer set. A single record per CDR3 protein comes from TCRdb applying MiXCR to the multiplex PCR reads. The sample consists of about 350,000 distinct CDR3 sequences, over 15% of them appearing once. This chain connects TRBV25-1 to TRBJ2-5, with D maybe TRBD1 (5 bases). Source material: blood. The source of this sequence is a woman aged 18 to 35 with Graves' hyperthyroidism. The CDR3 region has the DNA TGTGCCAGCAGTGAATCCGCAGGGTCCCAAGAGACCCAGTACTTC. Protein: CASSESAGSQETQYF.